This TCR beta chain was retrieved from a study of molecular identifiers for immune sequencing clone quantification. Findings and caveats of the study: Jurkat TCR RNA spiked in from one cell (amid about a million naive cells) was reportedly detectable.

Notes on this clonotype: What it binds is not known.

The CDR3 contains 16 residues. V was pared by 6 bases and J by 2 bases, with 10 bases of the junction left unmatched. MiXCR, run by TCRdb on the PCR reads, gives a single entry per CDR3 protein. The sample records some 580,000 distinct CDR3 sequences, 25% being singletons. The J gene is TRBJ2-7, the V gene TRBV12-3 or TRBV12-4; 10 bases fit TRBD2. This clonotype was sampled from a human donor in good health. Some libraries in this study had Jurkat cell RNA spiked in. The sequenced material came from naive CD8+ T cells from blood, with Jurkat cell RNA spiked in. Subset in this sample: FACS-sorted CD8+CD4-CCR7+CD45RA+ naive T cells. CDR3 sequence (DNA): TGTGCCAGCAGCTCAAGCGGGAGGGCCTGGACCTACGAGCAGTACTTC. Its protein is CASSSSGRAWTYEQYF.